This TCR beta chain is drawn from a study of STAT5B mutations in CD4+ large granular lymphocyte leukemia. TCRdb keeps only in-frame clones here, not all; method: immunoSEQ multiplex PCR. The data hold about 45,000 clones, with around 85% observed a single time. Points from the study as a whole: Patient CD4-sorted repertoires looked more clonal than healthy CD4+ repertoires, even without putative leukemic clones. Compared with healthy controls (2/35), patient top clones favored TRBV06 (8/27).

This clone was recorded once. Antigen specificity is unknown. At the DNA level, this CDR3 is encoded by other sequences in the same sample as well. Germline CDR1 and CDR2: SEHNR and FQNEAQ (reference sequence). This CDR3 has 13 residues. Trimming removed 1 base from V and 3 bases from J, with 5 bases in between. Sequenced sample: CD4+ T cells from blood buffy coats. The sequence was collected from a human donor in good health. J is TRBJ2-3 and V is TRBV7-9; D ambiguous. The CDR3 reads CASSLEGTDTQYF. DNA for the CDR3: TGTGCCAGCAGCTTAGAGGGTACAGATACGCAGTATTTT.